This TCR beta chain was captured by sequencing in a study of blood T cell repertoires in COVID-19 (dated by TCRdb to the early 2020s). With respect to the entire study: The collaborator samples originated in the United States, Italy and Spain and spanned the acute and convalescent phases of COVID-19. The prospective study material was composed of cDNA or gDNA derived from T cells, B-cell-depleted T cells, or PBMCs. Subjects who had been exposed to COVID-19, were actively infected with it, or had recovered from it provided the deeply sampled blood TCRbeta repertoires that made up the dataset. The repertoires were made available in a free public database intended to serve as a resource for research on the immune response to SARS-CoV-2. The samples were drawn from two sources: the first 160 participants of the ongoing ImmuneRACE study, and 950 to 1,500 subjects contributed by 6 global collaborators. Nearly every sample came with metadata listing a de-identified subject ID, COVID-19 status, age in years and sex. Where available, HLA class I and class II types were obtained from metadata supplied by the sample provider rather than from assay-based typing. General findings and caveats noted by the study authors: The amount of clinical and demographic metadata varied by source and participant and was provided uncurated.

This clone has a single count. Its binding antigen is unknown. Base qualities are not at hand, and no much larger clone is one base apart. TCRbeta CDR3 regions were amplified from genomic DNA by means of the immunoSEQ Assay, a bias-controlled multiplex PCR. Under the source paper's analysis protocol: Within the assay, amplification of reference gene primers was used to estimate how many nucleated cells each sample contained. Sequence reads were collapsed and filtered to measure the absolute abundance of every unique TCRbeta CDR3 rearrangement. For each sample, productive Simpson clonality was calculated by taking the square root of Simpson's diversity index across productive rearrangements. The source is immuneACCESS, and TCRdb retained only in-frame sequences with V and J called. Part of the clones is not carried over; for the studies checked, unresolved V genes explain less than half of this, and the remainder is unexplained. V, J and clone size are those of that table, while D and trimming were read from the DNA. Present in this sample are tens of thousands of clones, less than 95% of which were seen just once. The top ten constitute 6.5% to 8.5% of the sample.

V is trimmed back by 4 bases and J by 2 bases, and the junction contains 2 bases that no gene match accounts for. From the germline V gene, CDR1 is LGHNA and CDR2 is YSLEER. There are 14 amino acids in the CDR3, from cysteine to phenylalanine inclusive. Of the read, only the CDR3 DNA is kept; its 42 bases are in frame from base 1. One collaborating source in Seattle enrolled patients while the patients were actively infected and followed the patients over time throughout the course of disease. Whole blood was collected in K2EDTA tubes by collaborating institutions according to the institutions' own protocols. For TCRbeta analysis, collaborator samples were shipped as frozen whole blood, as isolated PBMCs, or as DNA extracted from either sample type.

The specimen sequenced was peripheral blood. This TCR was recovered from a man between 18 and 29 years old with COVID-19, enrolled during active disease. The V and J genes are TRBV4-3 and TRBJ1-3; 7 of the junction bases match TRBD1. The CDR3 sequence is CASSRDRAGNTIYF. The DNA sequence reads TGCGCCAGCAGCCGCGACAGGGCTGGAAACACCATATATTTT.